The entry below describes one T cell receptor beta chain. Antigen unknown. The sample's treatment: oral pan-JAK inhibitor, 5-10 mg twice daily. Trimming left V 7 bases short and J 3 bases short, with 4 bases between. CDR3 length: 10 amino acids. Per the germline V gene, CDR1 is SGHRS and CDR2 is YFSETQ. These data are taken from a study of CD8+ T cells in alopecia areata. The overall study: Tofacitinib was taken orally by treated patients, and the dose was 5 to 10 mg twice daily.

General study points: A great number of expanded lesional clones endured in scalp and blood during tofacitinib. Links between baseline CD8+ expansion and response need larger treated cohorts. Among the top 100, expanded CD8+ clones, as well as scalp clonality, were significantly decreased by tofacitinib.

Extracted from the samples, RNA was reverse transcribed into cDNA to serve as the sequencing template. Here immunoSEQ multiplex PCR was the method, and the copy in TCRdb shows in-frame clones only, minus some. Of hundreds of thousands of clones detected, 50% to 75% appear once; the ten largest clones hold about 0.88%. The source of this sequence is a human donor with alopecia areata. The sample here was CD4+ T cells sorted from blood, taken at week 52, from a patient treated with tofacitinib. The J gene is TRBJ2-5, the V gene TRBV5-1; D is unresolved. The CDR3 protein is CASGEETQYF. CDR3 sequence (DNA): TGCGCCAGCGGGGAAGAGACCCAGTACTTC.